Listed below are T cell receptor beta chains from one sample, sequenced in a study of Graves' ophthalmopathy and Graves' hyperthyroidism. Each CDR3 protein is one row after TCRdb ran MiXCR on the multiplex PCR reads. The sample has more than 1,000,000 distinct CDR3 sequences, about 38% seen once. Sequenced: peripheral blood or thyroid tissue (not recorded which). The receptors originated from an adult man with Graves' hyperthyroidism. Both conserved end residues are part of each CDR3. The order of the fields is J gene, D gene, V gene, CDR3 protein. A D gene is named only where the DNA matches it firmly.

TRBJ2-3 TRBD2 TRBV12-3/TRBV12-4 CASSFGTRADTQYF
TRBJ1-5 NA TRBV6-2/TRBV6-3 CASGGGAAQPQHF
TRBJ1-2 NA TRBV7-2 CASSVSTSGQSYGYTF
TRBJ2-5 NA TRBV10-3 CASTFYGGPTETQYF
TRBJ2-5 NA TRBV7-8 CASRSGRRQETQYF
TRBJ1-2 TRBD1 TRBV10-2 CASSYGQASGYTF
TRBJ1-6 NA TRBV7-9 CASRGTNSPLHF
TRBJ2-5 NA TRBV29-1 CSVAKKEETQYF
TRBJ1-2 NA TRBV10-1 CASSDTRDPFGGYTF
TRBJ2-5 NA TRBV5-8 CASSSAARTETQYF
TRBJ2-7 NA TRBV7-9 CASRPGTESSYEQYF
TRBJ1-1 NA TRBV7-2 CASSLRQVNTEAFF
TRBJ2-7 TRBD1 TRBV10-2 CTSRVKDRNYEQYF
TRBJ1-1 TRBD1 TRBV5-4 CASSFRDRSTEAFF
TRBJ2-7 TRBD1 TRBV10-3 CAISVVRQGFYEQYF
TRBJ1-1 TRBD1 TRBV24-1 CATSLHLDRVDTEAFF